A selection of T cell receptor beta chains follows, all from one sample in a study of blood T cell repertoires in COVID-19. The assay was immunoSEQ multiplex PCR, and TCRdb's table has in-frame clones only and misses some. The sample consists of about 260,000 clones, around 90% of them appearing once. Specimen: peripheral blood. All receptors come from a woman in her seventies with COVID-19, enrolled during active disease. Each CDR3 is given with its conserved first and last residue. A D gene is named only where the DNA matches it firmly. For some rows the clone size is stated as once, few or many, or as a class when expanded; others skip it.

CDR3 DNA	CDR3 protein	V gene	J gene	D gene	clone size
TGTGCCACCAGGTCACTCAACTCTGGAAACACCATATATTTT	CATRSLNSGNTIYF	TRBV19	TRBJ1-3	-	-
TGTGCTACCGACAGGGAGCAAAATCAGCCCCAGCATTTT	CATDREQNQPQHF	TRBV7-7	TRBJ1-5	TRBD1	-
TGTGCCAGCTACGGGGGGGGGACAAGCAATCAGCCCCAGCATTTT	CASYGGGTSNQPQHF	TRBV27	TRBJ1-5	-	-
TGTGCCATCAGTGATAGGGGGGGCACAGGCTACACCTTC	CAISDRGGTGYTF	TRBV10-3	TRBJ1-2	-	-
TGTGCCAGCAGCCCCGTCGGGTATCCGAACACTGAAGCTTTCTTT	CASSPVGYPNTEAFF	TRBV3-1/TRBV3-2	TRBJ1-1	-	-
TGTGCCAGCAGTTTAGGGTTGGGGGGGCATCAGCCCCAGCATTTT	CASSLGLGGHQPQHF	TRBV28	TRBJ1-5	-	-
TGTGCCAGCACCCTGGGACAGCAGCCCCAGCATTTT	CASTLGQQPQHF	TRBV12-3/TRBV12-4	TRBJ1-5	TRBD1	-
TGTGCCAGCTCACTCCGGGACAGGGGTTCTGAAGCTTTCTTT	CASSLRDRGSEAFF	TRBV18	TRBJ1-1	TRBD1	-
TGTGCCAGCAGCCCCTCGCGGGAGGTCTTCTATGGCTACACCTTC	CASSPSREVFYGYTF	TRBV21-1	TRBJ1-2	-	-
TGTGCCAGCAGTTCATGGGGGGGTCCTCGGGCTGAGCAGTTCTTC	CASSSWGGPRAEQFF	TRBV2	TRBJ2-1	TRBD2	-
TGTGCCTGGAGTTCAGGGTTACGCTATGGCTACACCTTC	CAWSSGLRYGYTF	TRBV30	TRBJ1-2	-	-
TGTGCCAGCAGCCAAGATTTTCAGGGGGGAAAAGAGCAGTTCTTC	CASSQDFQGGKEQFF	TRBV3-1/TRBV3-2	TRBJ2-1	-	once
TGTGCCTCCAGGCGGAGCGGGTACACTGAAGCTTTCTTT	CASRRSGYTEAFF	TRBV7-3	TRBJ1-1	-	-
TGTGCCAGCAGTTCCAGGGATGTGGAGCTGTTTTTT	CASSSRDVELFF	TRBV6-6	TRBJ2-2	-	-
TGTGCCACCAGTGACCCCGTAAGACAGGCCCAGTACTTC	CATSDPVRQAQYF	TRBV24-1	TRBJ2-7	-	-
TGCAGTGTCGAGAGGGTGGACATTCAGTACTTC	CSVERVDIQYF	TRBV20-1	TRBJ2-4	-	-
TGCGCCAGCAGCCAAGATTGGGGCCAGCCCCAGCATTTT	CASSQDWGQPQHF	TRBV4-1	TRBJ1-5	-	-
TGCGCCAGCAGCTCCCCGGGACAGGGAATAGCAACTAATGAAAAACTGTTTTTT	CASSSPGQGIATNEKLFF	TRBV5-1	TRBJ1-4	TRBD1	-
TGCAGCGTTTCGGGTGGGAGTTTGGGCTACACCTTC	CSVSGGSLGYTF	TRBV29-1	TRBJ1-2	-	-
TGTGCCAGCAGCTTTGCGCTAGCGGGAGACTACGAGCAGTACTTC	CASSFALAGDYEQYF	TRBV7-8	TRBJ2-7	TRBD2	-
TGCGCCAGCAGTGAGTCGCGGAGGGTGGGTAATGAAAAACTGTTTTTT	CASSESRRVGNEKLFF	TRBV10-1	TRBJ1-4	-	-
TGTGCCAGCAGCTCGTACGGGGAGCCCCAGCATTTT	CASSSYGEPQHF	TRBV7-8	TRBJ1-5	-	-
TGTGCCAGTAGACCCGGAGGGACAGCGAACACCGGGGAGCTGTTTTTT	CASRPGGTANTGELFF	TRBV19	TRBJ2-2	-	-
TGTGCCAGTAGTGGCTTGATGGAGCGGAGCTCCTATAATTCACCCCTCCACTTT	CASSGLMERSSYNSPLHF	TRBV19	TRBJ1-6	-	-
TGTGCCTGGAGTACAGGGAAGAGGATTAACTCACCCCTCCACTTT	CAWSTGKRINSPLHF	TRBV30	TRBJ1-6	-	once
TGCGCCAGCAGCCCCCAACCGGCAGGGCCAAACTATGGCTACACCTTC	CASSPQPAGPNYGYTF	TRBV4-1	TRBJ1-2	-	-
TGTGCCAGTAGTATATTATATGTGGGGCTAGCGGGGCAAGAGACCCAGTACTTC	CASSILYVGLAGQETQYF	TRBV19	TRBJ2-5	TRBD2	few
TGTGCCAGCAGTTTGGACGGTCATAGCAATCAGCCCCAGCATTTT	CASSLDGHSNQPQHF	TRBV5-5	TRBJ1-5	-	-
TGTGCCAGCAGTGCAACCCGGGACAGCTATGGCTACACCTTC	CASSATRDSYGYTF	TRBV6-6	TRBJ1-2	TRBD1	-
TGTGCCAGCAGCCAAGGATTCGGGGGGGGCTACACCTTC	CASSQGFGGGYTF	TRBV3-1/TRBV3-2	TRBJ1-2	-	-
TGTGCCAGCCTTGAGCGGCTAACGCACAATCAGCCCCAGCATTTT	CASLERLTHNQPQHF	TRBV6-4	TRBJ1-5	-	-
TGTGCCAGCTCACCCCGGGACAACGATGAGCAGTTCTTC	CASSPRDNDEQFF	TRBV18	TRBJ2-1	-	-
TGTGCCAGCAGCTGGACAGGGGCAGGGGCCAACGTCCTGACTTTC	CASSWTGAGANVLTF	TRBV6-6	TRBJ2-6	TRBD1	-
TGTGCCACCAGTTCGGGAGCGTCCAACTATGGCTACACCTTC	CATSSGASNYGYTF	TRBV24-1	TRBJ1-2	-	-
TGTGCCAGTAGCCACCGGGCGGGAGGGCTAAAGGACGGGGAGCTGTTTTTT	CASSHRAGGLKDGELFF	TRBV19	TRBJ2-2	TRBD2	-
TGTGCCAGCAGCCCCCTCGGGGGGCAGGCAGATACGCAGTATTTT	CASSPLGGQADTQYF	TRBV11-3	TRBJ2-3	-	-
TGTGCCAGCAGCCGGGGAGGCCGAAGCATGAATTCACCCCTCCACTTT	CASSRGGRSMNSPLHF	TRBV3-1/TRBV3-2	TRBJ1-6	-	-
TGTGCCAGCAGCCCCGGACAGGGTCTATGGCGGGAGTACTCCTACGAGCAGTACTTC	CASSPGQGLWREYSYEQYF	TRBV13	TRBJ2-7	-	-
TGTGCCAGCAGCCAAGGGGCCCCCCAGTCACCCCTCCACTTT	CASSQGAPQSPLHF	TRBV3-1/TRBV3-2	TRBJ1-6	-	-
TGTGCCAGTAGTATAGATCACGGGGTGAGCACTGAAGCTTTCTTT	CASSIDHGVSTEAFF	TRBV19	TRBJ1-1	-	-
TGCGCCAGCAGCGGAGCCACAGGGGAGACCCAGTACTTC	CASSGATGETQYF	TRBV5-1	TRBJ2-5	-	-
TGCGCCAGCAGCCCACTGGGGCAGGGGGCTGGCTATGGCTACACCTTC	CASSPLGQGAGYGYTF	TRBV5-1	TRBJ1-2	TRBD1	many
TGTGCCAGCACCTTAACAGGGGGCAGAGGTACCAAAAACATTCAGTACTTC	CASTLTGGRGTKNIQYF	TRBV5-8	TRBJ2-4	TRBD1	-
TGTGCCAGCAGCGCAACCATGCGACAAGAAGCTTTCTTT	CASSATMRQEAFF	TRBV7-2	TRBJ1-1	-	-
TGTGCCAGTAGTATTTTCTCCTCACTAGCCAATGAGCAGTTCTTC	CASSIFSSLANEQFF	TRBV19	TRBJ2-1	-	once
TGTGCCAGCAGTGCCCTAGCGGGAGGGGGCACAGATACGCAGTATTTT	CASSALAGGGTDTQYF	TRBV6-1	TRBJ2-3	TRBD2	-
TGTGCCAGCAGCCTAGGACTTAGCGGGCCCTTCGCAGGCGGGGAGCTGTTTTTT	CASSLGLSGPFAGGELFF	TRBV9	TRBJ2-2	TRBD2	-
TGTGCCAGCAGCGTAGTATCGGACAGCACCTACGAGCAGTACTTC	CASSVVSDSTYEQYF	TRBV9	TRBJ2-7	-	-
TGTGCCAGCAGAGCCCTAGCGGTAGAAGTTGTGGAGCTGTTTTTT	CASRALAVEVVELFF	TRBV6-5	TRBJ2-2	TRBD2	once
TGTGCCAGCTCTCATGGAGATGACTATGGCTACACCTTC	CASSHGDDYGYTF	TRBV6-5	TRBJ1-2	-	-
TGTGCCTGCGGACAGGGGGCGAATCAGCCCCAGCATTTT	CACGQGANQPQHF	TRBV30	TRBJ1-5	TRBD1	-
TGTGCCAGCAGTTACAGTTTCAGGGGAGATCAGCCCCAGCATTTT	CASSYSFRGDQPQHF	TRBV7-8	TRBJ1-5	-	-
TGTGCCAGCAGCCAAGATGGGGCGGGAGAGGTAAAGACCCAGTACTTC	CASSQDGAGEVKTQYF	TRBV4-2	TRBJ2-5	TRBD2	-
TGTGCCAGCAGGCTGAGCCTAAATGCAGGAAACACCATATATTTT	CASRLSLNAGNTIYF	TRBV7-8	TRBJ1-3	-	-
TGTGCCAGCAGCCTGAGACAGGGTATGAACACTGAAGCTTTCTTT	CASSLRQGMNTEAFF	TRBV11-1	TRBJ1-1	TRBD1	once
TGTGCCAGCAGCTTAGTTGGGGAGGGAGTTTTTATGAATGAGCAGTTCTTC	CASSLVGEGVFMNEQFF	TRBV11-2	TRBJ2-1	TRBD2	-
TGTGCCAGCAGTACATACACCGGGGAGCTGTTTTTT	CASSTYTGELFF	TRBV9	TRBJ2-2	-	-